This is a list of T cell receptor beta chains from one sample in a study of CD4 T cell repertoires in COVID-19. Some clones are missing from TCRdb's copy, which holds only in-frame ones; the method was immunoSEQ multiplex PCR. The sample yields around 23,000 clones, about 94% seen once. Source: circulating follicular helper CD4+ T cells (cTfh) from blood, taken before the COVID-19 pandemic. These receptors were collected from a human donor who had COVID-19. Both conserved end residues are part of each CDR3. D genes are given only for firm matches. Only some rows state a clone size, as once, few, many or a class for expanded clones.

CDR3aa	CDR3nt	d_gene	v_gene	j_gene	abundance
CASSLGRRAETQYF	TGTGCCAGCAGCTTAGGGAGGAGGGCGGAGACCCAGTACTTC	.	TRBV11-2	TRBJ2-5	.
CAAGQGSGNTIYF	TGTGCCGCCGGACAGGGCTCTGGAAACACCATATATTTT	TRBD1	TRBV10-3	TRBJ1-3	.
CASSSTGATYEQYF	TGTGCCAGCAGCTCTACAGGGGCCACCTACGAGCAGTACTTC	TRBD1	TRBV7-9	TRBJ2-7	.
CASSFDSNNEQFF	TGTGCCAGCAGCTTCGACAGTAACAATGAGCAGTTCTTC	.	TRBV11-3	TRBJ2-1	.
CASSTYTGQVTDTQYF	TGTGCCAGCAGCACTTACACGGGACAGGTCACAGATACGCAGTATTTT	TRBD1	TRBV11-2	TRBJ2-3	.
CASSQLQTSSSTDTQYF	TGTGCCAGCTCACAACTCCAGACTAGCTCTAGCACAGATACGCAGTATTTT	TRBD2	TRBV18	TRBJ2-3	.
CASTTQGLSNQPQHF	TGTGCCAGTACCACACAGGGCTTGAGCAATCAGCCCCAGCATTTT	.	TRBV19	TRBJ1-5	.
CAISDKTSGGAGEQFF	TGTGCCATCAGTGATAAGACTAGCGGGGGGGCTGGTGAGCAGTTCTTC	TRBD2	TRBV10-3	TRBJ2-1	once
CASLRPGGSNQPQHF	TGTGCCAGTCTGCGTCCGGGGGGTAGCAATCAGCCCCAGCATTTT	.	TRBV28	TRBJ1-5	.
CASSLAVTGTDTQYF	TGCGCCAGCAGCTTGGCCGTCACGGGCACAGATACGCAGTATTTT	.	TRBV5-1	TRBJ2-3	.
CASSGQGDTQYF	TGTGCCAGCAGTGGCCAGGGAGATACGCAGTATTTT	.	TRBV6-4	TRBJ2-3	.
CASSSGDRDYANYGYTF	TGTGCCAGCAGTTCGGGGGACAGGGACTACGCTAACTATGGCTACACCTTC	TRBD1	TRBV28	TRBJ1-2	few
CASCEGGAGTQYF	TGTGCCAGCTGCGAGGGGGGGGCAGGGACCCAGTACTTC	.	TRBV28	TRBJ2-5	.
CARSCVRGAGEKLFF	TGTGCCAGAAGCTGCGTGAGGGGCGCGGGAGAAAAACTGTTTTTT	.	TRBV5-3	TRBJ1-4	.
CASSLDGGGSLEQYF	TGTGCCAGCAGCTTAGACGGCGGGGGTAGTCTCGAGCAGTACTTC	TRBD2	TRBV7-2	TRBJ2-7	.
CASRSEAGDLTGELFF	TGTGCCAGCAGAAGTGAAGCGGGGGACCTCACCGGGGAGCTGTTTTTT	TRBD2	TRBV6-4	TRBJ2-2	.
CASWRGGGTGELFF	TGTGCCAGTTGGAGGGGGGGAGGGACCGGGGAGCTGTTTTTT	.	TRBV19	TRBJ2-2	.
CATQPQNQETQYF	TGTGCCACCCAGCCACAGAACCAAGAGACCCAGTACTTC	.	TRBV10-3	TRBJ2-5	.
CASSLVSSGISYEQYF	TGTGCCAGCAGCTTAGTGTCTAGCGGAATCTCCTACGAGCAGTACTTC	TRBD2	TRBV11-1	TRBJ2-7	.
CASSLSGGVGNEQFF	TGTGCCAGCAGCTTATCGGGAGGTGTCGGGAATGAGCAGTTCTTC	TRBD2	TRBV11-2	TRBJ2-1	.
CASSQQSMGGKYF	TGTGCCAGCAGCCAACAATCCATGGGGGGGAAGTACTTC	TRBD2	TRBV14	TRBJ2-7	.
CSVTPGPGTGGRDTQYF	TGCAGCGTTACCCCGGGACCGGGGACAGGGGGCAGAGATACGCAGTATTTT	TRBD1	TRBV29-1	TRBJ2-3	.
CSVRETGGKDQPQHF	TGCAGCGTTCGCGAGACAGGGGGAAAGGATCAGCCCCAGCATTTT	TRBD1	TRBV29-1	TRBJ1-5	few
CATSRDRGGLTGNTIYF	TGTGCCACCAGCAGAGATAGAGGGGGTTTAACTGGAAACACCATATATTTT	.	TRBV15	TRBJ1-3	.
CATSTRDTYYGYTF	TGTGCCACCAGCACCCGGGACACCTACTATGGCTACACCTTC	.	TRBV15	TRBJ1-2	.
CASRETGDGSPLHF	TGTGCCAGTAGGGAAACAGGGGATGGGTCACCCCTCCACTTT	TRBD1	TRBV19	TRBJ1-6	few
CASSLGADTQYF	TGCGCCAGCAGCTTGGGAGCAGATACGCAGTATTTT	.	TRBV5-1	TRBJ2-3	.
CASRGQGGETQYF	TGTGCCAGCAGGGGACAGGGAGGAGAGACCCAGTACTTC	TRBD1	TRBV11-3	TRBJ2-5	.
CASGQLNEQFF	TGTGCCAGCGGACAGCTTAATGAGCAGTTCTTC	.	TRBV9	TRBJ2-1	.
CAWSTVAGVPDTQYF	TGTGCCTGGAGCACGGTAGCGGGAGTCCCAGATACGCAGTATTTT	TRBD2	TRBV30	TRBJ2-3	.
CASEDRRGGSRQPQHF	TGTGCCAGCGAGGACAGGAGGGGAGGTTCGCGTCAGCCCCAGCATTTT	TRBD1	TRBV19	TRBJ1-5	few
CASSFGAGGSLVRKETQYF	TGTGCCAGCAGCTTCGGGGCAGGGGGTAGCCTTGTAAGAAAAGAGACCCAGTACTTC	TRBD1	TRBV5-5	TRBJ2-5	.
CASSLSIRGETQYF	TGTGCCAGCAGTTTAAGTATCAGGGGAGAGACCCAGTACTTC	.	TRBV28	TRBJ2-5	.
CATIRHDNQPQHF	TGTGCCACCATCCGACATGACAATCAGCCCCAGCATTTT	.	TRBV28	TRBJ1-5	.
CASSPMGPGNTIYF	TGTGCCAGTAGTCCCATGGGGCCCGGAAACACCATATATTTT	.	TRBV19	TRBJ1-3	.
CASRTSGSGRAYEQYF	TGTGCCAGCCGGACTAGCGGGAGCGGAAGGGCCTACGAGCAGTACTTC	TRBD2	TRBV28	TRBJ2-7	.
CASSLGTRTGFGSPLHF	TGCGCCAGCAGCTTGGGGACCCGGACAGGGTTTGGATCACCCCTCCACTTT	TRBD1	TRBV5-1	TRBJ1-6	.
CASSTGTGRNTEAFF	TGTGCCAGCAGCACTGGGACAGGGAGGAACACTGAAGCTTTCTTT	TRBD1	TRBV14	TRBJ1-1	.
CASSSRLAEVGEQFF	TGTGCCAGCAGTTCTCGGCTAGCGGAGGTTGGGGAGCAGTTCTTC	TRBD2	TRBV5-8	TRBJ2-1	.
CASSRGQEYEQYF	TGTGCCAGCAGCCGAGGACAGGAATACGAGCAGTACTTC	TRBD1	TRBV6-1	TRBJ2-7	.
CASSLEGQGLTGTGELFF	TGTGCCAGCAGCTTGGAGGGTCAAGGCCTCACGGGGACCGGGGAGCTGTTTTTT	.	TRBV5-6	TRBJ2-2	.
CASRELSNQPQHF	TGTGCCAGCCGGGAACTCAGCAATCAGCCCCAGCATTTT	.	TRBV28	TRBJ1-5	once
CASSPSTSGMIEQFF	TGTGCCAGCAGCCCGAGCACTAGCGGGATGATTGAGCAGTTCTTC	TRBD2	TRBV5-4	TRBJ2-1	.
CASSRKTGADTEAFF	TGTGCCAGCAGTCGAAAGACAGGGGCGGACACTGAAGCTTTCTTT	TRBD1	TRBV6-5	TRBJ1-1	.
CASSYAQALNEKLFF	TGTGCCAGCAGTTACGCACAGGCACTCAATGAAAAACTGTTTTTT	.	TRBV6-5	TRBJ1-4	.
CASSVVEYNSPLHF	TGTGCCAGCAGTGTCGTTGAGTATAATTCACCCCTCCACTTT	.	TRBV2	TRBJ1-6	once
CAWSVLAGWDTEAFF	TGTGCCTGGAGTGTACTGGCGGGTTGGGACACTGAAGCTTTCTTT	.	TRBV30	TRBJ1-1	.
CASSYDSGRGDTQYF	TGTGCCAGCAGTTATGATAGCGGGAGGGGAGATACGCAGTATTTT	TRBD2	TRBV6-6	TRBJ2-3	.
CASSRKGPDTEAFF	TGTGCCAGCAGCAGGAAGGGGCCGGACACTGAAGCTTTCTTT	.	TRBV21-1	TRBJ1-1	.
CAWSSGIAKNIQYF	TGTGCCTGGAGCTCGGGGATAGCCAAAAACATTCAGTACTTC	.	TRBV30	TRBJ2-4	once
CASSKQNSNQPQHF	TGTGCCAGCAGCAAACAGAATAGCAATCAGCCCCAGCATTTT	.	TRBV5-6	TRBJ1-5	.
CASSLEQGHTDTQYF	TGCGCCAGCAGCTTGGAGCAGGGTCACACAGATACGCAGTATTTT	.	TRBV5-1	TRBJ2-3	.
CASSMPGQATEQFF	TGCGCCAGCAGCATGCCGGGACAAGCTACTGAGCAGTTCTTC	.	TRBV5-1	TRBJ2-1	.
CASSLERDGNTIYF	TGTGCCAGCAGCTTGGAGAGGGATGGAAACACCATATATTTT	.	TRBV5-4	TRBJ1-3	.
CASTRFDRNTEAFF	TGTGCCAGCACCAGATTCGACAGAAACACTGAAGCTTTCTTT	.	TRBV6-5	TRBJ1-1	.
CASTRERGRNEQFF	TGTGCCAGCACTCGGGAGAGGGGAAGGAATGAGCAGTTCTTC	.	TRBV9	TRBJ2-1	.
CSARNLTDYEQYF	TGCAGCGCCCGAAACTTGACTGACTACGAGCAGTACTTC	.	TRBV29-1	TRBJ2-7	once
CASTPLADSPLHF	TGTGCCAGCACCCCTCTGGCAGATTCACCCCTCCACTTT	.	TRBV2	TRBJ1-6	.